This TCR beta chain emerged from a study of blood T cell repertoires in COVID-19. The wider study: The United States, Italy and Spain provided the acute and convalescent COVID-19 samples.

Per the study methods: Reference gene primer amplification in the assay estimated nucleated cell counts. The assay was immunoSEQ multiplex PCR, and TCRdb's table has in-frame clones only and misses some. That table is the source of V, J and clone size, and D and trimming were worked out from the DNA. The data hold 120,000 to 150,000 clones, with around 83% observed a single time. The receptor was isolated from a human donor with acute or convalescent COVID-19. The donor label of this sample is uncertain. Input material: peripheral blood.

CDR3 in amino acids: CSVVLTYPTSNYGYTF. In DNA form, the CDR3 reads TGCAGCGTTGTCCTTACCTATCCCACGTCCAACTATGGCTACACCTTC. The chain is built from TRBV29-1 and TRBJ1-2, with unresolved D. Trimming took 4 bases from V and 2 from J, leaving 20 bases between them. This CDR3 has 16 amino acids. Germline-derived CDR1 and CDR2 are SQVTM and ANQGSEA.